This T cell receptor (beta chain) was profiled in a study of blood T cell repertoires in COVID-19. Study-wide context: Spain, Italy and the United States supplied samples that represented acute and convalescent COVID-19.

The CDR3 is 15 residues long. After removal of 6 bases from V and 4 bases from J, the junction contained 9 bases not matched to a gene. CDR1 is SNHLY and CDR2 is FYNNEI in the germline V gene. The protocol was immunoSEQ multiplex PCR, while the TCRdb copy is restricted to in-frame clones and leaves out a portion. The sample has more than 400,000 clones, around 85% seen once. The receptor's source is a human donor in a cohort sampled during active COVID-19. Specimen: peripheral blood. This chain links TRBV2 with TRBJ1-1; 9 bases line up with TRBD1. As DNA, the CDR3 is TGTGCCAGCAGCCGGACAGGGGTTTCAGCCACTGAAGCTTTCTTT. Its translation: CASSRTGVSATEAFF.